These T cell receptor beta chains were read from a single sample in a study of cytomegalovirus exposure and HLA in healthy donors. Assay used: immunoSEQ multiplex PCR; TCRdb lists only in-frame clones, some missing. The table records 100,000 or so clones, approximately 72% of them present only once. Sample: PBMCs. These receptors were collected from a man under 40 in good health and CMV-seropositive. The conserved cysteine and the conserved F or W are not part of the CDR3 here. Fields, in order: clone size, D gene, J gene, V gene, CDR3 protein. The D gene is left open where the match is weak. Size is omitted from some rows. Given values are once, few, many or a class for expanded clones.

>-|TRBD2|TRBJ2-1|TRBV7-8
ASRKIAGSHNEQF
>-|-|TRBJ2-5|TRBV21-1
ASSKVLCEGRQETQY
>-|-|TRBJ2-5|TRBV4-3
ASSQEGPPGETQY
>few|-|TRBJ1-4|TRBV10-2
ASRRQEGYEKLF
>-|TRBD2|TRBJ2-5|TRBV15
ATSRDKWARTSGVGETQY
>-|TRBD2|TRBJ2-7|TRBV9
ASSAGGPDEQY
>-|TRBD2|TRBJ2-1|TRBV27
ASSLASGGGEQF
>-|-|TRBJ1-6|TRBV21-1
ASSKDSRIDNSPLH
>-|-|TRBJ2-3|TRBV5-1
ASNLGGWGLDTQY
>-|-|TRBJ2-2|TRBV30
AWSEEGNTGELF
>-|TRBD2|TRBJ2-1|TRBV7-8
ASSLHSGEYNEQF
>-|-|TRBJ1-6|TRBV18
ASSPPREGSYNSPLH
>-|-|TRBJ2-7|TRBV18
ASSQGNYEQY
>-|-|TRBJ2-2|TRBV27
ASSLAGTGELF
>few|-|TRBJ1-1|TRBV11-2
ASSQGYTGAF
>-|TRBD1|TRBJ1-1|TRBV29-1
SVGGGGGTGGTEAF
>few|-|TRBJ2-2|TRBV4-3
ASSTSFTGELF
>-|-|TRBJ1-6|TRBV7-8
ASTDSQTSPLH
>-|TRBD2|TRBJ2-5|TRBV9
ASSVGGARSQETQY
>once|TRBD1|TRBJ1-3|TRBV7-6
ASSTGTGSGNTIY
>-|TRBD1|TRBJ1-5|TRBV19
ASGLRVGGQPQH
>few|TRBD1|TRBJ1-1|TRBV10-3
AISERGQNTEAF
>-|-|TRBJ2-2|TRBV7-2
ASSLGPGELF
>-|TRBD2|TRBJ2-5|TRBV7-6
ASSRTSGGRETQY
>few|-|TRBJ1-4|TRBV28
ASSLGWADSEHEKLF
>few|-|TRBJ1-1|TRBV28
ASSQGGTEAF
>-|-|TRBJ1-1|TRBV6-1
ASSQAGILNTEAF
>-|-|TRBJ2-2|TRBV7-2
ASSLALGTGELF
>-|TRBD1|TRBJ2-2|TRBV29-1
SVWTGKRVGELF
>few|TRBD1|TRBJ1-5|TRBV19
ASSPQGFYSNQPQH
>-|-|TRBJ1-6|TRBV6-5
ASSQGFGSPLH
>few|-|TRBJ2-7|TRBV4-1
ASSQMGTYEQY
>-|-|-|TRBV4-1
ASSQESEVWDNEQY